A selection of T cell receptor beta chains follows, all from one sample in a study of blood T cell repertoires in COVID-19. TCRdb's table, derived via immunoSEQ multiplex PCR, lists solely in-frame clones and lacks some. Among 150,000 to 200,000 clones listed, about nine tenths were seen once. The source material was peripheral blood. These receptors were taken from a man between 65 and 85 years old with active or convalescent COVID-19. Both conserved end residues are part of each CDR3. D genes are given only for firm matches. Size is omitted from some rows. Given values are once, few, many or a class for expanded clones.

cdr3_length | j_call | d_call | clone_size | v_call | cdr3_aa | cdr3_nt
14 | TRBJ2-7 | - | once | TRBV7-2 | CASSPRSPAYEQYF | TGTGCCAGCAGCCCCCGGTCCCCGGCCTACGAGCAGTACTTC
14 | TRBJ2-7 | - | - | TRBV1 | CTSSQALTEYEQYF | TGCACCAGCAGCCAGGCCCTGACGGAGTACGAGCAGTACTTC
16 | TRBJ2-1 | TRBD1 | - | TRBV11-2 | CATILGPWTGWNEQFF | TGTGCCACCATATTAGGTCCGTGGACAGGGTGGAATGAGCAGTTCTTC
14 | TRBJ2-7 | TRBD1 | - | TRBV10-2 | CASRTTGGSYEQYF | TGCGCCAGCAGAACTACAGGGGGCTCCTACGAGCAGTACTTC
12 | TRBJ1-4 | TRBD1 | - | TRBV28 | CASSDRARAGVF | TGTGCCAGCAGCGACAGGGCCCGGGCTGGGGTTTTT
16 | TRBJ2-2 | TRBD2 | - | TRBV27 | CASSTSGRVDTGELFF | TGTGCCAGCAGCACTAGCGGGAGGGTGGACACCGGGGAGCTGTTTTTT
15 | TRBJ2-7 | - | - | TRBV3-1/TRBV3-2 | CASSQGYSAHYEQYF | TGTGCCAGCAGCCAAGGTTATAGCGCGCATTACGAGCAGTACTTC
13 | TRBJ2-3 | - | few | TRBV6-5 | CASSLQEADTQYF | TGTGCCAGCAGTCTCCAGGAGGCAGATACGCAGTATTTT
14 | TRBJ2-4 | - | - | TRBV28 | CASSIGTPENIQYF | TGTGCCAGCAGCATCGGGACACCCGAAAACATTCAGTACTTC
14 | TRBJ1-5 | - | - | TRBV28 | CASKEQGGALAQHF | TGTGCCAGCAAGGAACAGGGTGGGGCATTGGCCCAGCATTTT
14 | TRBJ2-2 | TRBD1 | - | TRBV5-1 | CASSPGQVTGELFF | TGCGCCAGCAGCCCCGGACAGGTCACCGGGGAGCTGTTTTTT
14 | TRBJ1-4 | TRBD1 | - | TRBV6-5 | CASGRQGIGEKLFF | TGTGCCAGCGGAAGACAGGGGATCGGTGAAAAACTGTTTTTT
18 | TRBJ2-3 | TRBD2 | - | TRBV10-3 | CAISEPRTSGRETDTQYF | TGTGCCATCAGTGAGCCGAGGACTAGCGGGAGGGAGACAGATACGCAGTATTTT
15 | TRBJ2-1 | TRBD2 | - | TRBV27 | CASKPGLAGISEQFF | TGTGCCAGCAAACCGGGACTAGCGGGAATTAGTGAGCAGTTCTTC
16 | TRBJ2-5 | TRBD2 | - | TRBV2 | CASGRASGSVGETQYF | TGTGCCAGCGGGCGGGCTAGCGGGAGCGTCGGAGAGACCCAGTACTTC
15 | TRBJ1-5 | TRBD1 | - | TRBV27 | CASSLGTGKNQPQHF | TGTGCCAGCAGTTTAGGGACAGGGAAGAATCAGCCCCAGCATTTT
16 | TRBJ1-4 | TRBD1 | - | TRBV3-1/TRBV3-2 | CASSPGTGRTNEKLFF | TGTGCCAGCAGCCCGGGGACAGGCCGAACTAATGAAAAACTGTTTTTT
14 | TRBJ1-5 | - | - | TRBV28 | CASSLGQNNQPQHF | TGTGCCAGCAGCCTCGGACAGAACAATCAGCCCCAGCATTTT
15 | TRBJ1-4 | - | - | TRBV4-3 | CASSQNSGANEKLFF | TGCGCCAGCAGCCAAAACAGCGGGGCTAATGAAAAACTGTTTTTT
15 | TRBJ2-7 | TRBD1 | - | TRBV18 | CASSPTQGASNEQYF | TGTGCCAGCTCACCCACACAGGGGGCTAGCAACGAGCAGTACTTC
15 | TRBJ1-6 | - | once | TRBV30 | CAWTLTGTDNSPLHF | TGTGCCTGGACCTTGACAGGAACCGATAATTCACCCCTCCACTTT
14 | TRBJ2-1 | - | - | TRBV4-3 | CASSPQAAIGEQFF | TGCGCCAGCAGTCCCCAGGCAGCAATAGGTGAGCAGTTCTTC
16 | TRBJ1-2 | - | - | TRBV19 | CASSIGLTVGNYGYTF | TGTGCCAGTAGTATAGGATTGACAGTCGGTAACTATGGCTACACCTTC
12 | TRBJ2-7 | - | once | TRBV29-1 | CSVAELGNEQYF | TGCAGCGTTGCGGAACTAGGAAACGAGCAGTACTTC
16 | TRBJ2-5 | TRBD1 | - | TRBV5-4 | CASREGDRGFEETQYF | TGTGCCAGCAGGGAAGGGGACAGGGGCTTTGAAGAGACCCAGTACTTC
14 | TRBJ1-1 | - | - | TRBV29-1 | CSVVRTSMNTEAFF | TGCAGCGTTGTCCGGACAAGTATGAACACTGAAGCTTTCTTT
16 | TRBJ2-5 | TRBD2 | - | TRBV18 | CASSPRLAGVGETQYF | TGTGCCAGCTCACCAAGGCTAGCGGGAGTCGGAGAGACCCAGTACTTC
11 | TRBJ2-5 | - | few | TRBV30 | CAWSVRETQYF | TGTGCCTGGAGTGTGAGGGAGACCCAGTACTTC
17 | TRBJ2-1 | - | - | TRBV3-1/TRBV3-2 | CASSRGGRVGQVDEQFF | TGTGCCAGCAGCCGAGGCGGCCGAGTAGGCCAAGTGGATGAGCAGTTCTTC
15 | TRBJ1-2 | TRBD1 | - | TRBV5-1 | CASSLRTGGNYGYTF | TGCGCCAGCAGCTTGCGGACAGGGGGAAACTATGGCTACACCTTC
16 | TRBJ2-7 | - | - | TRBV5-6 | CASSLVPSQGYHEQYF | TGTGCCAGCAGCTTGGTCCCGAGTCAGGGGTACCACGAGCAGTACTTC
14 | TRBJ2-5 | - | - | TRBV6-1 | CASSEKAVQETQYF | TGTGCCAGCAGTGAAAAAGCGGTACAAGAGACCCAGTACTTC